The clone carrying this T cell receptor (beta chain) occurred many times. Antigen specificity is unknown. These data are taken from a study of T-cell reconstitution after alpha-beta-depleted transplantation in children. Notes on the study in general: T cells produced anew were the main source of T-cell counts and diversity one year after transplant.

Molecular barcoding with unique molecular identifiers was used for the TCRbeta library. TCRdb reprocessed the PCR reads with MiXCR, giving one entry per CDR3 protein. The sample has 540,000 or so distinct CDR3 sequences, roughly 23% seen once. CDR3 length: 17 residues. The trim removed 6 bases at V and 4 bases at J, leaving 7 bases unmatched. CDR1 and CDR2 (germline): MNHEY, SVGAGI. The receptor's source is a boy younger than two who had a stem cell transplant for acute myeloid leukemia, so the T cells may come from the graft donor. The chain recombines TRBV6-5 with TRBJ2-1; TRBD2 agrees at 15 bases. The sample consisted of PBMCs, mostly from graft donor cells, taken 360 days after TCRalphabeta/CD19-depleted stem cell transplant. The CDR3 bases are TGTGCCAGCAGGGGGACTAGCGGGGGGACCAGATACAATGAGCAGTTCTTC. Protein sequence: CASRGTSGGTRYNEQFF.